A selection of T cell receptor beta chains follows, all from one sample in a study of long-term antiretroviral therapy in people with HIV. The method was immunoSEQ multiplex PCR; TCRdb's version includes in-frame clones alone and lacks a portion of them. The sample records some 19,000 clones, roughly 80% being singletons. The starting material was unsorted PBMCs, obtained 0.9 years after starting antiretroviral therapy. The receptors were sampled from a man aged 18 to 30 with HIV. Both conserved end residues are part of each CDR3. The D gene is left open where the match is weak. Expanded clones are given a class, and other clones once, few, many or no size at all.

j_gene: TRBJ2-1; v_gene: TRBV7-9; d_gene: TRBD1; abundance: once; CDR3nt: TGTGCCAGCAGTCCCTCGGAAGGGGGCAATCACAATGAGCAGTTCTTC; CDR3aa: CASSPSEGGNHNEQFF
j_gene: TRBJ2-2; v_gene: TRBV7-9; d_gene: -; abundance: -; CDR3nt: TGTGCCAGCAGCTCTCAGGGGGGGGACGTTGAGCTGTTTTTT; CDR3aa: CASSSQGGDVELFF
j_gene: TRBJ2-1; v_gene: TRBV5-1; d_gene: TRBD1; abundance: once; CDR3nt: TGCGCCAGCAGCTTGCGTACCGGGACAGGGCCCAATGAGCAGTTCTTC; CDR3aa: CASSLRTGTGPNEQFF
j_gene: TRBJ2-2; v_gene: TRBV9; d_gene: -; abundance: -; CDR3nt: TGTGCCAGCAGCGTATACACCGGGGAGCTGTTTTTT; CDR3aa: CASSVYTGELFF
j_gene: TRBJ1-1; v_gene: TRBV6-5; d_gene: -; abundance: few; CDR3nt: TGTGCCAGCAGGGGGGACGGTGAAGCTTTCTTT; CDR3aa: CASRGDGEAFF
j_gene: TRBJ1-4; v_gene: TRBV9; d_gene: -; abundance: -; CDR3nt: TGTGCCAGCAGCGGGGGAGAGGGGTCGTACGAAAAACTGTTTTTT; CDR3aa: CASSGGEGSYEKLFF
j_gene: TRBJ2-7; v_gene: TRBV5-1; d_gene: -; abundance: -; CDR3nt: TGCGCCAGCAGCTTGGAAGGGGGGCCTCACTACGAGCAGTACTTC; CDR3aa: CASSLEGGPHYEQYF
j_gene: TRBJ2-2; v_gene: TRBV19; d_gene: -; abundance: -; CDR3nt: TGTGCCAGTAGTTCCCAGGGGGGGTACACCGGGGAGCTGTTTTTT; CDR3aa: CASSSQGGYTGELFF
j_gene: TRBJ2-2; v_gene: TRBV12-5; d_gene: -; abundance: -; CDR3nt: TGTGCTAGTGGTTTAAACACCGGGGAGCTGTTTTTT; CDR3aa: CASGLNTGELFF
j_gene: TRBJ2-5; v_gene: TRBV7-3; d_gene: TRBD1; abundance: -; CDR3nt: TGTGCCAGCAGCTTAACTACGGGACAGGGGGAAGAGACCCAGTACTTC; CDR3aa: CASSLTTGQGEETQYF
j_gene: TRBJ1-1; v_gene: TRBV27; d_gene: TRBD1; abundance: -; CDR3nt: TGTGCCAGCAGTCGACAGGGAGGTGAAGCTTTCTTT; CDR3aa: CASSRQGGEAFF
j_gene: TRBJ2-5; v_gene: TRBV5-1; d_gene: -; abundance: -; CDR3nt: TGCGCCAGCAGCTCCGGCTACCAAGAGACCCAGTACTTC; CDR3aa: CASSSGYQETQYF
j_gene: TRBJ2-6; v_gene: TRBV7-9; d_gene: -; abundance: -; CDR3nt: TGTGCCAGCAGCTTAGGAACTGTCCGGAAATCCTGGGGGGCCAACGTCCTGACTTTC; CDR3aa: CASSLGTVRKSWGANVLTF
j_gene: TRBJ2-3; v_gene: TRBV5-1; d_gene: -; abundance: -; CDR3nt: TGCGCCACCTCAGGGGAGCACACAGATACGCAGTATTTT; CDR3aa: CATSGEHTDTQYF
j_gene: TRBJ2-6; v_gene: TRBV11-2; d_gene: -; abundance: -; CDR3nt: TGTGCCAGCAGCCGACCCGGGGCCAACGTCCTGACTTTC; CDR3aa: CASSRPGANVLTF
j_gene: TRBJ1-1; v_gene: TRBV5-1; d_gene: -; abundance: -; CDR3nt: TGCGCCAGCAGCTACTATGGGGGGGGCTCGGCCACTGAAGCTTTCTTT; CDR3aa: CASSYYGGGSATEAFF
j_gene: TRBJ2-2; v_gene: TRBV5-8; d_gene: TRBD2; abundance: -; CDR3nt: TGTGCCAGCAGCTTGGGAGCGGGGGGCTCAAACACCGGGGAGCTGTTTTTT; CDR3aa: CASSLGAGGSNTGELFF
j_gene: TRBJ1-2; v_gene: TRBV10-3; d_gene: -; abundance: -; CDR3nt: TGTGCCATCACCGGGGAAAGTAACTATGGCTACACCTTC; CDR3aa: CAITGESNYGYTF
j_gene: TRBJ1-5; v_gene: TRBV5-5; d_gene: -; abundance: -; CDR3nt: TGTGCCAGCAGCCCCGGGCTCCATCAGCCCCAGCATTTT; CDR3aa: CASSPGLHQPQHF
j_gene: TRBJ1-2; v_gene: TRBV19; d_gene: -; abundance: -; CDR3nt: TGTGCCAGTAGACGTCCGGGGCTTAATGGCTACACCTTC; CDR3aa: CASRRPGLNGYTF
j_gene: TRBJ2-5; v_gene: TRBV9; d_gene: TRBD2; abundance: -; CDR3nt: TGTGCCAGCAGCGTAAGTGGTTCTAGCGGGGGGGGCCAAGAGACCCAGTACTTC; CDR3aa: CASSVSGSSGGGQETQYF
j_gene: TRBJ1-4; v_gene: TRBV27; d_gene: -; abundance: -; CDR3nt: TGTGCCAGCAGTTTAGACAGTAATGAAAAACTGTTTTTT; CDR3aa: CASSLDSNEKLFF
j_gene: TRBJ1-3; v_gene: TRBV11-2; d_gene: TRBD1; abundance: -; CDR3nt: TGTGCCAGCAGCTTGTTACAGGGGACTGAAAACTCTGGAAACACCATATATTTT; CDR3aa: CASSLLQGTENSGNTIYF
j_gene: TRBJ2-5; v_gene: TRBV7-9; d_gene: TRBD1; abundance: -; CDR3nt: TGTGCCAGCAGCTCAAGGGGGCCAGAGACCCAGTACTTC; CDR3aa: CASSSRGPETQYF
j_gene: TRBJ2-7; v_gene: TRBV5-6; d_gene: -; abundance: few; CDR3nt: TGTGCCAGCAGCTTCGGGTCCAGTCTAAGCTACGAGCAGTACTTC; CDR3aa: CASSFGSSLSYEQYF
j_gene: TRBJ1-1; v_gene: TRBV2; d_gene: -; abundance: -; CDR3nt: TGTGCCAGCAGCCCGGGACGGACGAACACTGAAGCTTTCTTT; CDR3aa: CASSPGRTNTEAFF
j_gene: TRBJ1-1; v_gene: TRBV18; d_gene: -; abundance: -; CDR3nt: TGTGCCAGCTCATCCGACATGGGCACTGAAGCTTTCTTT; CDR3aa: CASSSDMGTEAFF
j_gene: TRBJ2-1; v_gene: TRBV5-6; d_gene: -; abundance: -; CDR3nt: TGTGCCAGCAGCTTGGGAGACCCCCTCGATGAGCAGTTCTTC; CDR3aa: CASSLGDPLDEQFF
j_gene: TRBJ1-5; v_gene: TRBV7-8; d_gene: TRBD1; abundance: -; CDR3nt: TGTGCCAGCAGCTTAGCTTCAGGGGGCTATAGCAATCAGCCCCAGCATTTT; CDR3aa: CASSLASGGYSNQPQHF
j_gene: TRBJ1-1; v_gene: TRBV6-5; d_gene: -; abundance: -; CDR3nt: TGTGCCAGCGTCGAGGGAGCGGACACTGAAGCTTTCTTT; CDR3aa: CASVEGADTEAFF
j_gene: TRBJ1-2; v_gene: TRBV5-4; d_gene: -; abundance: -; CDR3nt: TGTGCCAGCAGCTTAGGTCCTCCGGGCAGGGACAAGCTAGCCTATGGCTACACCTTC; CDR3aa: CASSLGPPGRDKLAYGYTF
j_gene: TRBJ2-5; v_gene: TRBV6-6; d_gene: TRBD2; abundance: -; CDR3nt: TGTGCCATCAGCGGGGGGGCCATATCAGAGACCCAGTACTTC; CDR3aa: CAISGGAISETQYF
j_gene: TRBJ1-5; v_gene: TRBV6-1; d_gene: -; abundance: -; CDR3nt: TGTGCCAGCAGTGAAATGACAGATAGCAATCAGCCCCAGCATTTT; CDR3aa: CASSEMTDSNQPQHF
j_gene: TRBJ2-7; v_gene: TRBV5-1; d_gene: TRBD1; abundance: -; CDR3nt: TGCGCCAGCAGCTTGGCGGACAGGAGTACTCCCTACGAGCAGTACTTC; CDR3aa: CASSLADRSTPYEQYF
j_gene: TRBJ1-1; v_gene: TRBV19; d_gene: -; abundance: -; CDR3nt: TGTGCCAGTAGTACCTACACTGAAGCTTTCTTT; CDR3aa: CASSTYTEAFF
j_gene: TRBJ1-1; v_gene: TRBV5-1; d_gene: TRBD1; abundance: -; CDR3nt: TGCGCCAGCAGAAACCCAGGACAGGGGGACACTGAAGCTTTCTTT; CDR3aa: CASRNPGQGDTEAFF
j_gene: TRBJ2-1; v_gene: TRBV5-1; d_gene: -; abundance: -; CDR3nt: TGCGCCAGCAGCCCCCGGGGTACAGATGCTGAGCAGTTCTTC; CDR3aa: CASSPRGTDAEQFF
j_gene: TRBJ2-3; v_gene: TRBV28; d_gene: -; abundance: -; CDR3nt: TGTGCCAGCAGCCTAGGGGTTTCTAGGGCCACAGATACGCAGTATTTT; CDR3aa: CASSLGVSRATDTQYF
j_gene: TRBJ2-3; v_gene: TRBV18; d_gene: TRBD2; abundance: once; CDR3nt: TGTGCCAGCTCACCCCCTGAGGGCAGCGGGGGCACAGATACGCAGTATTTT; CDR3aa: CASSPPEGSGGTDTQYF
j_gene: TRBJ1-4; v_gene: TRBV6-1; d_gene: TRBD1; abundance: -; CDR3nt: TGTGCCAGCAGGCCCCGGGACAGGGGAGCGGAAAAACTGTTTTTT; CDR3aa: CASRPRDRGAEKLFF
j_gene: TRBJ1-1; v_gene: TRBV5-8; d_gene: -; abundance: -; CDR3nt: TGTGCCACCGAGGGCCCAGCTTTCTTT; CDR3aa: CATEGPAFF
j_gene: TRBJ1-2; v_gene: TRBV4-1; d_gene: -; abundance: -; CDR3nt: TGCGCCAGCAGCCAAGGCACCACCCCGCCCTTCGCCTATGGCTACACCTTC; CDR3aa: CASSQGTTPPFAYGYTF
j_gene: TRBJ2-5; v_gene: TRBV5-1; d_gene: -; abundance: -; CDR3nt: TGCGCCAGCAGCTTCCAGGGTCGGGAGACCCAGTACTTC; CDR3aa: CASSFQGRETQYF
j_gene: TRBJ1-3; v_gene: TRBV12-5; d_gene: -; abundance: -; CDR3nt: TGTGCTAGCTCGGCAGGGAGCAACACCATATATTTT; CDR3aa: CASSAGSNTIYF
j_gene: TRBJ1-1; v_gene: TRBV4-2; d_gene: -; abundance: -; CDR3nt: TGTGCCAGCAGCCAACCAGACAGGAACACTGAAGCTTTCTTT; CDR3aa: CASSQPDRNTEAFF